These T cell receptor beta chains were read from a single sample in a study of T cell responses to AZD1222 COVID-19 vaccine. Assay: immunoSEQ multiplex PCR; the TCRdb copy retains only in-frame clones and omits some. Among approximately 100,000 clones listed, roughly nine tenths were seen once. Sequenced material: peripheral blood, taken on day 0 of AZD1222 vaccination. The receptors originated from an adult in good health. Both conserved end residues are part of each CDR3. D genes are given only for firm matches. Expanded clones are given a class, and other clones once, few, many or no size at all.

>.|TRBJ2-5|.|TRBV3-1/TRBV3-2
TGTGCCAGCAGCCCACAAGGGGAGACCCAGTACTTC
CASSPQGETQYF
>.|TRBJ2-7|TRBD1|TRBV6-5
TGTGCCAGCAGTTACAGACAGGGTGAATACGGGCAGTACTTC
CASSYRQGEYGQYF
>few|TRBJ2-1|.|TRBV5-4
TGTGCCAGCAGCCCTCCGCGGGCCCCAGGAGAGCAGTTCTTC
CASSPPRAPGEQFF
>.|TRBJ1-3|.|TRBV5-1
TGCGCCAGCAGCTTGGGGAACAGGGCAGGGTTCGGAAACACCATATATTTT
CASSLGNRAGFGNTIYF
>.|TRBJ2-3|TRBD2|TRBV3-1/TRBV3-2
TGTGCCAGCAGCCATTGGATGGCGGGAGATCGGGCAGATACGCAGTATTTT
CASSHWMAGDRADTQYF
>once|TRBJ2-1|TRBD1|TRBV2
TGTGCCAGCAGTTCTCCCGGGACAGAAAACAATGAGCAGTTCTTC
CASSSPGTENNEQFF
>.|TRBJ1-2|.|TRBV7-8
TGTGCCAGCAGCCCGGAGGGGGGGGCCTACTATGGCTACACCTTC
CASSPEGGAYYGYTF
>.|TRBJ1-1|.|TRBV6-1
TGTGCCAGCAGTCCGGTATGGGGGGCGGACACTGAAGCTTTCTTT
CASSPVWGADTEAFF
>once|TRBJ2-1|TRBD2|TRBV18
TGTGCCAGCTCACCTGGAAATAGCGGGAGGGAATCCTACAATGAGCAGTTCTTC
CASSPGNSGRESYNEQFF
>many|TRBJ2-5|.|TRBV28
TGTGCCAGCAGCCCCGGGCAGAGCCAAGAGACCCAGTACTTC
CASSPGQSQETQYF
>.|TRBJ2-1|TRBD2|TRBV5-3
TGTGCCAGAAGCTTGGTACTAGCGGGAGTTCACTCCTACAATGAGCAGTTCTTC
CARSLVLAGVHSYNEQFF
>.|TRBJ1-6|TRBD1|TRBV29-1
TGCAGCGTTGGCCAGGGGGACAATTCACCCCTCCACTTT
CSVGQGDNSPLHF
>.|TRBJ1-1|.|TRBV5-4
TGTGCCAGCAGCTACGGTTTGGGCACTGAAGCTTTCTTT
CASSYGLGTEAFF
>.|TRBJ2-5|TRBD2|TRBV18
TGTGCCAGCTCACCAGAGCAGGGAGGGCAAGAGACCCAGTACTTC
CASSPEQGGQETQYF
>.|TRBJ1-2|TRBD1|TRBV19
TGTGCCAGTACCTCCCCGGACAGGGGGGGCTATGGCTACACCTTC
CASTSPDRGGYGYTF
>.|TRBJ2-7|.|TRBV5-1
TGCGCCAGCAGCCGGGTCCTACCCACCTACGAGCAGTACTTC
CASSRVLPTYEQYF
>.|TRBJ2-7|TRBD2|TRBV5-6
TGTGCCAGCAGCTTGGCGGGGACTAGCGGCCTTAGACACGAGCAGTACTTC
CASSLAGTSGLRHEQYF
>.|TRBJ2-5|TRBD2|TRBV27
TGTGCCAGCAGTCCTGGACTAGCGGGGGCCTCGACCCAGTACTTC
CASSPGLAGASTQYF
>few|TRBJ1-6|.|TRBV6-1
TGTGCCAGCAGTGGGACAGTAATCATCAAGGATTCACCCCTCCACTTT
CASSGTVIIKDSPLHF
>.|TRBJ2-1|TRBD2|TRBV20-1
TGCAGTGCTAGTAGCGGGGTTTACAATGAGCAGTTCTTC
CSASSGVYNEQFF
>many|TRBJ2-2|.|TRBV14
TGTGCCAGCAGCTCTCGACTAGACGGGGAGCTGTTTTTT
CASSSRLDGELFF
>.|TRBJ1-2|TRBD1|TRBV7-9
TGTGCCAGCAGCCGGGACAGCGGTGGCTACACCTTC
CASSRDSGGYTF
>.|TRBJ2-1|.|TRBV7-3
TGTGCCAGCAGCTTAGGAGGGGTCAATGAGCAGTTCTTC
CASSLGGVNEQFF
>.|TRBJ1-2|.|TRBV5-1
TGCGCCAGCAGCCGTGAGGGGGGCAGTGGCTATGGCTACACCTTC
CASSREGGSGYGYTF